One and the same sample provided the 14 T cell receptor beta chains below, sequenced in a study of blood T cell repertoires in COVID-19. TCRdb keeps only in-frame clones here, not all; method: immunoSEQ multiplex PCR. The sample consists of around 200,000 clones, more than 70% of them appearing once. Sequenced: peripheral blood. These receptors all stem from a man aged 18 to 29 with active or convalescent COVID-19.

The V gene is TRBV30, the J gene TRBJ2-2; 9 nucleotides match TRBD2. Unmatched junction bases numbered 5, after V lost 4 bases and J lost 2 bases. CDR1 and CDR2 from the germline V gene are GTSNPN and SVGIG (reference sequence). The CDR3 consists of 15 residues. The CDR3 coding sequence is TGTGCCTGGATCAGACTAGCGGAAAACACCGGGGAGCTGTTTTTT. It codes for CAWIRLAENTGELFF.

J is TRBJ1-5 and V is TRBV2; TRBD1 is a possible D gene (5 bases). The CDR3 sequence is 15 residues long. The germline CDR1 and CDR2 sequences are SNHLY and FYNNEI. Between the trimmed V and J ends, which lost 7 bases and 0 bases, there was a span of 13 bases. As DNA, the CDR3 is TGTGCCAGCACCGAGTCGGACACTAGCAATCAGCCCCAGCATTTT. Protein product: CASTESDTSNQPQHF.

The chain couples TRBV6-1 to TRBJ2-5, with D maybe TRBD1 (5 bases). V shed 2 bases and J shed 4 bases, with 11 bases lying between them. In germline, CDR1 is MNHNS, CDR2 SASEGT. This CDR3 region has 14 residues. The CDR3 sequence: CASSEIFTGETQYF. DNA of the CDR3: TGTGCCAGCAGTGAAATTTTCACAGGAGAGACCCAGTACTTC.

This chain links TRBV29-1 with TRBJ2-3, with 9 bases identical to TRBD1. CDR1 SQVTM and CDR2 ANQGSEA come from the germline V gene. The ends lost 6 bases at V and 2 bases at J; junction bases unmatched: 12. The CDR3 runs 16 residues. This chain's CDR3 is CSVLSTGTGHTDTQYF. CDR3 coding DNA: TGCAGCGTCCTTAGTACCGGGACAGGGCACACAGATACGCAGTATTTT.

J is TRBJ2-2 and V is TRBV3-1 (or the pseudogene TRBV3-2); D is unresolved. The CDR3 consists of 15 residues. Trimming took 0 bases from V and 3 from J, leaving 8 bases between them. Germline values: CDR1 LGHDT, CDR2 YNNKEL (reference sequence). The DNA of the CDR3 is TGTGCCAGCAGCCAAGACTTACGGTACACCGGGGAGCTGTTTTTT. Translating it yields CASSQDLRYTGELFF.

This clone appeared a few times. The V and J genes are TRBV5-1 and TRBJ2-7; perhaps TRBD1 as D (6 bases). This CDR3 has 13 residues. Trimming cost V 2 bases and J 3 bases, with 9 bases left between them. Germline V gene data show CDR1 as SGHRS and CDR2 as YFSETQ. The CDR3 DNA follows: TGCGCCAGCAGCTTAACAGGGAACTACGAGCAGTACTTC. Its translation: CASSLTGNYEQYF.

The chain recombines TRBV6-1 with TRBJ1-1; D might be TRBD1 (6 bases). This CDR3 region has 13 residues. Germline V gives CDR1 MNHNS, CDR2 SASEGT. V was trimmed by 6 bases and J by 1 base, leaving 9 bases between them. Here the CDR3 reads CASRRQANTEAFF. The CDR3 DNA reads as TGTGCCAGCAGGCGACAGGCGAACACTGAAGCTTTCTTT.

The gene calls are TRBV5-1 and TRBJ2-1, with 12 bases aligning to TRBD1. Germline CDR1 reads SGHRS; CDR2 reads YFSETQ. Losses at the gene ends were 6 bases for V and 9 bases for J; bases not matched to a gene: 13. CDR3 length: 16 residues. The CDR3 loop is CASTLLPGQGAAEQFF. The DNA for the CDR3 is TGCGCCAGCACCCTTCTACCGGGACAGGGGGCCGCTGAGCAGTTCTTC.

This chain links TRBV3-1 (or the pseudogene TRBV3-2) with TRBJ1-1; no reliable D call. CDR3 length: 14 amino acids. CDR1 and CDR2 from the germline V gene are LGHDT and YNNKEL (reference sequence). V shed 5 bases and J shed 1 base, with 11 bases lying between them. CDR3 sequence reads: CASSFGGRNTEAFF. The DNA of the CDR3 is TGTGCCAGCAGCTTTGGAGGGAGGAACACTGAAGCTTTCTTT.

The chain employs TRBV5-4 and TRBJ2-3; the D is unclear. This CDR3 spans 16 amino acids. Germline CDR1 is SGHNT and CDR2 is YYREEE (reference sequence). Trimming left V 3 bases short and J 0 bases short, with 14 bases between. The CDR3 here is CASSSGRTTSTDTQYF. The CDR3 DNA is TGTGCCAGCAGCTCCGGCCGTACGACTAGCACAGATACGCAGTATTTT.

CDR3 amino acids: CASSKRLPVGAQGSNQPQHF. The DNA of the CDR3 is TGTGCCAGCAGCAAACGCTTGCCAGTCGGTGCCCAGGGAAGCAATCAGCCCCAGCATTTT. V and J are TRBV21-1 and TRBJ1-5; whether TRBD1, the table's D call, matches the DNA was not checked. TRBV21-1 is a pseudogene locus. The CDR3 has 20 residues.

On this clone: Just one base apart from a much larger clone, this may be a read error. The chain links TRBV6-6 to TRBJ1-3; no reliable D call. The germline V gene has CDR1 MNHNY and CDR2 SVGAGI (reference sequence). Trimming removed 6 bases from V and 0 bases from J, with 9 bases in between. The CDR3 extends over 14 amino acids. The CDR3 coding sequence is TGTGCCAGCAGGCCGTATAGCTCTGGAAACACCATATATTTT. As protein: CASRPYSSGNTIYF.

This clone was counted a few times. The rearrangement links TRBV2 to TRBJ2-2; TRBD2 matches at 11 bases. The germline CDR1 and CDR2 sequences are SNHLY and FYNNEI. The CDR3 has 14 residues. Trimming removed 7 bases from V and 3 bases from J; junction bases left unmatched: 1. The CDR3 region has the DNA TGTGCCAGCAAGGGACTAGCGGACACCGGGGAGCTGTTTTTT. This codes for CASKGLADTGELFF.

The V and J genes are TRBV20-1 and TRBJ2-5; TRBD1 might be the D (5 bases). Germline loops: CDR1 DFQATT, CDR2 SNEGSKA (reference sequence). Trimming removed 7 bases from V and 5 bases from J, with 11 bases in between. This CDR3 has 11 amino acids. CDR3 sequence: CSGKGLETQYF. The CDR3 bases are TGCAGTGGTAAGGGGCTGGAGACCCAGTACTTC.